One sample yielded the 27 T cell receptor beta chains listed below, sequenced in a study of CD8+ T cells in alopecia areata. Investigators isolated RNA and reverse transcribed it into cDNA to act as the sequencing template. Sequenced by immunoSEQ multiplex PCR; TCRdb stores in-frame clones only, minus some. The sample contains 150,000 to 200,000 clones, 50% to 75% of which appear only once. The sample consisted of CD4+ T cells sorted from blood, taken at week 0. The source of these receptors is a human donor with alopecia areata.

CDR3 in amino acids: CATRPGRLNEKLFF. Written as DNA, the CDR3 is TGTGCCACCAGACCGGGACGGCTTAATGAAAAACTGTTTTTT. J is TRBJ1-4 and V is TRBV15, with D maybe TRBD1 (5 bases). Trimming left V 6 bases short and J 4 bases short, with 12 bases between. The length of the CDR3 is 14 residues. Germline values: CDR1 LNHNV, CDR2 YYDKDF (reference sequence). The whole variable domain, filled in from reference TRBV15 and TRBJ1-4, reads DAMVIQNPRYQVTQFGKPVTLSCSQTLNHNVMYWYQQKSSQAPKLLFHYYDKDFNNEADTPDNFQSRRPNTSFCFLDIRSPGLGDTAMYLCATRPGRLNEKLFFGSGTQLSVL.

The chain joins TRBV2 to TRBJ2-1; D not resolved. V was trimmed by 3 bases and J by 8 bases, leaving 14 bases between them. This CDR3 is built from 14 residues. Germline lookup yields CDR1 SNHLY and CDR2 FYNNEI. The CDR3 sequence is CASSDLGTLDEQFF. The CDR3 coding sequence is TGTGCCAGCAGTGATCTGGGCACCTTGGATGAGCAGTTCTTC.

The chain links TRBV2 to TRBJ1-5, with 7 bases lining up with TRBD1. The CDR3 length is 15 residues. Trimming cost V 3 bases and J 3 bases; bases outside gene matches: 5. In germline, CDR1 is SNHLY, CDR2 FYNNEI. For the CDR3, the DNA is TGTGCCAGCAGTGAGCTCGGGACAGCCAATCAGCCCCAGCATTTT. It is translated as CASSELGTANQPQHF.

This clone has only one observation. The chain links TRBV30 to TRBJ2-5; possibly TRBD1 or TRBD2 for D (7 bases each). CDR1 and CDR2 (germline): GTSNPN, SVGIG (reference sequence). The V gene lost 5 bases and the J gene lost 5 bases, with 18 bases spanning the gap. The CDR3 sequence is 14 residues long. The CDR3 bases are TGTGCCTGGGGCTGGGGAGGGGGCGGGGAGACCCAGTACTTC. It is translated as CAWGWGGGGETQYF.

CDR3 coding DNA: TGCAGCGTTGACTCTCGGGGGCTCACTTATGGCTACACCTTC. Protein product: CSVDSRGLTYGYTF. The chain employs TRBV29-1 and TRBJ1-2; D perhaps matches TRBD1 (6 bases). The germline gives CDR1 SQVTM, CDR2 ANQGSEA. CDR3 length equals 14 residues. V dropped 3 bases and J dropped 5 bases, with 16 bases sitting between them.

The genes are TRBV30 and TRBJ1-4, with D perhaps TRBD1 (5 bases). Looked up from germline, CDR1 is GTSNPN and CDR2 is SVGIG (reference sequence). The CDR3 is 11 residues long. Trimming removed 5 bases from V and 6 bases from J, with 7 bases in between. In DNA, the CDR3 is TGTGCCTGGGCGGGGGATGAAAAACTGTTTTTT. It specifies CAWAGDEKLFF.

This chain links TRBV30 with TRBJ1-2; D ambiguous. The V end was cut by 1 base, the J end by 1 base, with 4 bases between. The V gene's germline CDR1 is GTSNPN and CDR2 SVGIG (reference sequence). This CDR3 is built from 12 residues. CDR3 DNA sequence: TGTGCCTGGAGTGGGAATAACTATGGCTACACCTTC. It specifies CAWSGNNYGYTF.

The chain has TRBV10-3 and TRBJ1-2, with D possibly TRBD1 on 5 matching bases. This CDR3 has 14 amino acids. Germline lookup yields CDR1 ENHRY and CDR2 SYGVKD. Trimming cost V 6 bases and J 4 bases, with 15 bases left between them. CDR3 coding DNA: TGTGCCATCAGGGGGCGCCTCCTGGGCTATGGCTACACCTTC. It specifies CAIRGRLLGYGYTF.

The chain is built from TRBV15 and TRBJ2-5; no reliable D call. This CDR3 contains 13 residues. V was cut by 1 base and J by 5 bases, with 8 bases left in between. Germline CDR1 and CDR2: LNHNV and YYDKDF (reference sequence). CDR3 sequence: CATSRGSDETQYF. CDR3 coding DNA: TGTGCCACCAGCAGAGGGTCGGACGAGACCCAGTACTTC.

This clone was seen only a few times. V and J are TRBV5-8 and TRBJ2-4, with D maybe TRBD1 (5 bases). CDR1 and CDR2 from the germline V gene are SGHTS and YDEGEE. CDR3 length: 18 amino acids. V lost 2 bases, J lost 6 bases, and 24 bases lay in between. CDR3: CASSFLVGLGHLRNIQYF. CDR3 bases: TGTGCCAGCAGCTTTCTCGTCGGCTTGGGGCACCTTCGAAACATTCAGTACTTC.

The CDR3 spells CASSLGQGVSSYEQYF. As DNA, the CDR3 is TGCGCCAGCAGCTTGGGACAGGGAGTAAGCTCCTACGAGCAGTACTTC. The chain is built from TRBV5-1 and TRBJ2-7, with 7 bases lining up with TRBD1. Germline lookup yields CDR1 SGHRS and CDR2 YFSETQ. The CDR3 length is 16 residues. V shed 0 bases, J shed 0 bases, and the junction held 6 bases outside the gene matches.

Turning to this clone: The sample holds other DNA sequences that translate to the same CDR3. The chain uses TRBV10-3 and TRBJ2-7; D call uncertain. This CDR3 region has 12 residues. CDR1 is ENHRY, CDR2 SYGVKD, per germline. V lost 0 bases and J lost 1, with 1 base in between. The CDR3 is CAISESSYEQYF. The CDR3 DNA reads as TGTGCCATCAGTGAGTCTTCCTACGAGCAGTACTTC.

The chain is built from TRBV4-2 and TRBJ1-4; TRBD1 matches 9 bases. CDR3 size: 15 residues. Germline-derived CDR1 and CDR2 are LGHNA and YNFKEQ. The trim removed 4 bases at V and 7 bases at J, leaving 7 bases unmatched. The CDR3 DNA reads as TGTGCCAGCAGCCTTACAGGGGGCTTGGGTGAAAAACTGTTTTTT. Residues: CASSLTGGLGEKLFF.

This chain links TRBV7-2 with TRBJ1-5, with a tentative D call TRBD1 (6 bases). V was shortened by 5 bases and J by 4 bases, with 15 bases between the two germline ends. Germline-derived CDR1 and CDR2 are SGHTA and FQGNSA. The CDR3 totals 15 residues. CDR3 loop: CASSGRRQENQPQHF. DNA for the CDR3: TGTGCCAGCAGCGGGCGGCGACAGGAAAATCAGCCCCAGCATTTT.

This chain uses TRBV25-1 with TRBJ2-6; D may be TRBD2 (6 bases). This CDR3 has 16 amino acids. CDR1 and CDR2 (germline): MGHDK, SYGVNS. Trimming removed 1 base from V and 2 bases from J, with 9 bases in between. The DNA for the CDR3 is TGTGCCAGCAGTGAATGGGGGGACCCTGGGGCCAACGTCCTGACTTTC. Translating it yields CASSEWGDPGANVLTF. Filled out from reference TRBV25-1 and TRBJ2-6, the complete variable domain reads EADIYQTPRYLVIGTGKKITLECSQTMGHDKMYWYQQDPGMELHLIHYSYGVNSTEKGDLSSESTVSRIRTEHFPLTLESARPSHTSQYLCASSEWGDPGANVLTFGAGSRLTVL.

The table lists this clone with a count of one. The chain carries TRBV30 and TRBJ2-7; 7 nucleotides agree with TRBD2. CDR3 length equals 12 residues. CDR1 is GTSNPN, CDR2 SVGIG, per germline (reference sequence). V shed 2 bases, J shed 3 bases, and the junction held 1 base outside the gene matches. CDR3 DNA sequence: TGTGCCTGGAGTAGCGGGAACTACGAGCAGTACTTC. Translating it yields CAWSSGNYEQYF. Filled out from reference TRBV30 and TRBJ2-7, the complete variable domain reads SQTIHQWPATLVQPVGSPLSLECTVEGTSNPNLYWYRQAAGRGLQLLFYSVGIGQISSEVPQNLSASRPQDRQFILSSKKLLLSDSGFYLCAWSSGNYEQYFGPGTRLTVT.

This clone was found a few times. The chain carries TRBV27 and TRBJ1-5, with D possibly TRBD1 on 5 matching bases. With 5 bases removed from V and 3 bases from J, the gap between germline ends came to 14 bases. Germline loops: CDR1 MNHEY, CDR2 SMNVEV (reference sequence). This CDR3 region has 15 residues. In DNA form, the CDR3 reads TGTGCCAGCAGTGAAGTTAGACAGTTCAATCAGCCCCAGCATTTT. The encoded protein is CASSEVRQFNQPQHF.

The rearrangement joins TRBV2 to TRBJ1-5; D call uncertain. The CDR3 is 14 residues long. Germline CDR1 is SNHLY and CDR2 is FYNNEI. The V end lost 6 bases, the J end lost 2 bases, and 11 bases lay between the germline ends. The CDR3 spells CASRGDTGNQPQHF. The CDR3 region has the DNA TGTGCCAGCAGAGGAGACACTGGCAATCAGCCCCAGCATTTT.

The chain has TRBV5-1 and TRBJ1-4; D is possibly TRBD1 (6 bases). Germline V gene lookup returns CDR1 SGHRS and CDR2 YFSETQ. The CDR3 runs to 19 residues. V dropped 10 bases and J dropped 4 bases, with 32 bases sitting between them. CDR3 sequence: CAGPSTTGPGTTFNEKLFF. The DNA for the CDR3 is TGCGCCGGACCTAGTACCACCGGGCCCGGGACAACCTTTAATGAAAAACTGTTTTTT. Full variable domain (rest looked up from reference TRBV5-1 and TRBJ1-4): KAGVTQTPRYLIKTRGQQVTLSCSPISGHRSVSWYQQTPGQGLQFLFEYFSETQRNKGNFPGRFSGRQFSNSRSEMNVSTLELGDSALYLCAGPSTTGPGTTFNEKLFFGSGTQLSVL.

The V gene is TRBV15, the J gene TRBJ2-7; TRBD1 is a possible D gene (6 bases). The ends were cut back, 3 bases at V and 6 bases at J, with 15 bases in the middle. The CDR3 extends over 14 amino acids. Germline values: CDR1 LNHNV, CDR2 YYDKDF (reference sequence). CDR3 in amino acids: CATSRWDKALEQYF. The CDR3 nucleotides are TGTGCCACCAGCAGGTGGGACAAGGCCCTCGAGCAGTACTTC.

Here the CDR3 DNA reads TGTGCCTGGGGCCAGGCAGCCGTTACCCTTACCTATGGCTACACCTTC. Its translation is CAWGQAAVTLTYGYTF. The gene calls are TRBV30 and TRBJ1-2; D is ambiguous. The CDR3 runs to 16 residues. V lost 5 bases and J lost 4, with 23 bases in between. CDR1 is GTSNPN, CDR2 SVGIG, per germline (reference sequence).

This chain links TRBV5-6 with TRBJ2-7; D is perhaps TRBD1 or TRBD2 (5 bases each). This CDR3 region has 15 residues. The V gene's germline CDR1 is SGHDT and CDR2 YYEEEE. Trimming shortened V by 3 bases and J by 2 bases, and 15 bases separated the two germline ends. The CDR3 here is CASSWTGTAPYEQYF. The CDR3, as DNA: TGTGCCAGCAGCTGGACCGGGACGGCGCCCTACGAGCAGTACTTC.

This chain links TRBV6-5 with TRBJ2-5; possibly TRBD1 or TRBD2 for D (5 bases each). The V end was cut by 6 bases, the J end by 2 bases, with 13 bases between. Looked up from germline, CDR1 is MNHEY and CDR2 is SVGAGI. This CDR3 is built from 14 residues. The CDR3 here is CASRGETRQETQYF. In nucleotides, the CDR3 is TGTGCCAGCAGGGGGGAGACTCGACAAGAGACCCAGTACTTC.

In this sample, this clone turned up a few times. Here the CDR3 reads CASSAGGPFADTQYF. DNA of the CDR3: TGCGCCAGCAGCGCGGGGGGGCCCTTCGCAGATACGCAGTATTTT. V and J are TRBV5-1 and TRBJ2-3, with TRBD2 identical over 9 bases. The junction had 7 bases not matched to a gene; V was cut back by 4 bases and J by 4 bases. CDR3 length equals 15 residues. The germline V gene encodes CDR1 SGHRS and CDR2 YFSETQ.

The V gene is TRBV18, the J gene TRBJ2-2; no firm D call. The CDR3 loop spans 15 amino acids. Germline assignment: CDR1 KGHSH and CDR2 LQKENI. Trimming removed 0 bases at V and 6 bases at J, with 11 bases between. This chain's CDR3 is CASSPPPTLPGELFF. The CDR3 DNA is TGTGCCAGCTCACCACCGCCGACTCTGCCCGGGGAGCTGTTTTTT.

CDR3 loop: CASSHQGQGRETQYF. The CDR3 nucleotides are TGCGCCAGCAGCCACCAGGGACAGGGAAGAGAGACCCAGTACTTC. The chain uses TRBV4-1 and TRBJ2-5; 9 bases line up with TRBD1. Per the germline V gene, CDR1 is MGHRA and CDR2 is YSYEKL. J lost 4 bases, V lost 3 bases, and 6 bases had no gene match. The CDR3 loop spans 15 amino acids.

CDR3 bases: TGCAGCGTTGGACAGGATAACAAAAACATTCAGTACTTC. This sequence encodes CSVGQDNKNIQYF. V usage is TRBV29-1 and J usage is TRBJ2-4; perhaps TRBD1 as D (6 bases). V lost 4 bases to trimming and J lost 3 bases, with 10 bases between them. Looked up from germline, CDR1 is SQVTM and CDR2 is ANQGSEA. The CDR3 extends over 13 amino acids. Together with reference TRBV29-1 and TRBJ2-4, the CDR3 gives the full variable domain: SAVISQKPSRDICQRGTSLTIQCQVDSQVTMMFWYRQQPGQSLTLIATANQGSEATYESGFVIDKFPISRPNLTFSTLTVSNMSPEDSSIYLCSVGQDNKNIQYFGAGTRLSVL.